This T cell receptor beta chain was sequenced during a study of spatial heterogeneity in lung cancer (dated by TCRdb to about 2019). With regard to the full study: Beta-chain transcripts were consistently detected in greater numbers than alpha-chain transcripts, which likely reflected higher beta-chain transcript abundance. In tumor regions, TCR transcript counts showed a strong correlation with a T cell transcriptional module score from matched bulk RNA-seq. In the raw uncorrected reads, each unique combination of TCR and UMI appeared more than ten times on average. TCR repertoire features were related to nonsynonymous mutation counts determined by whole-exome sequencing of tumor tissue. In non-small cell lung cancer, the study made a quantitative comparison of TCR alpha and beta repertoires among multiple tumor regions, matched nontumor lung and blood. Both alpha and beta chains were TCR-sequenced in samples taken at surgery, namely 220 tumor regions, around 70 matched nontumor lung samples and about 54 PBMC samples. Paper-wide results and their limitations: The count of ubiquitous expanded TCRs correlated with the count of ubiquitous nonsynonymous mutations, and the count of regional expanded TCRs correlated with the count of regional nonsynonymous mutations. A correlation was observed between the number of expanded intratumoral alpha and beta TCRs and the tumor nonsynonymous mutation count. Estimated TCR-seq coverage of tumor T cells was only roughly 7% for alpha chains and around 13% for beta chains. Additional single-cell paired TCR alpha and beta sequencing was considered necessary to confirm, at a functional level, the hypothesis that regional TCRs recognize regional mutations.

The sample's time point label, decoded: sample taken at primary tumor resection. The donors were more than 60 patients from the lung TRACERx cohort who had early-stage, untreated non-small cell lung cancer. For TCR sequencing, whole RNA was extracted from tumor and nontumor lung tissue, or from cryopreserved PBMC samples, and no cell sorting was done. Patients were selected for TCR sequencing only if sufficient RNA was available from at least two tumor regions. Before selection, tumor and adjacent nontumor lung specimens were reviewed by a lung pathologist. This clonotype was seen ten or more times. Its antigen remains unidentified. Per-base quality was not reported, and no clone a single base away is much larger than it. The library came from 5' RACE. Instrument used: NextSeq 500. To allow correction of PCR and sequencing errors, the TCR library protocol tagged every TCR cDNA molecule with a unique molecular identifier. On the study's bioinformatics: TCR identification, UMI-based error correction and CDR3 extraction were performed with Decombinator tools. TCRs above a frequency of 2 per 1,000, corresponding to the top 1% of the tumor frequency distribution, were defined as expanded. Expanded tumor TCRs statistically deemed absent (corrected P<0.05) from at least one tumor region were classed as regional, and all other expanded tumor TCRs were classed as ubiquitous. Each repertoire was subsampled 100 times to 5,000 TCRs, after which Renyi diversity was computed with the R vegan package. To build CDR3 similarity networks, amino acid triplet string-kernel similarity was used, and CDR3s were connected when their pairwise similarity was above 0.82. The public reads were run again by TCRdb, first through fastp at Q25 and then through MiXCR, and only productive beta chains were kept. Rows with a matching CDR3 protein are joined into one entry that keeps the most common DNA and genes. What appears here as the V and J calls and clone size reflects TCRdb's work, not the paper's. Within this sample are 7,500 to 8,500 distinct CDR3 sequences, with roughly 6.4% of them counted one time only. The ten largest clonotypes hold approximately 8.6% of the sample.

According to the germline V gene (reference sequence), CDR1 reads LGHDT and CDR2 reads YNNKEL. From its cysteine to its phenylalanine, the CDR3 spans 15 amino acids. Left in the record is the CDR3 DNA by itself, 45 bases read in frame from the first base. V is cut back by 2 bases and J by 8 bases, with 7 bases in the junction unmatched. The chain was built from TRBV3-1 and TRBJ2-1, with 9 junctional bases fitting TRBD2. The sequence was obtained from a male donor with early-stage non-small cell lung cancer. This specimen consisted of lung tumor tissue, obtained at surgery. The CDR3 region has the sequence CASSQSGGGAYEQFF. At the DNA level, the sequence is TGTGCCAGCAGCCAAAGCGGCGGGGGGGCCTATGAGCAGTTCTTC.